This passage covers 11 T cell receptor beta chains from one sample sequenced in a study of regulatory T cells in long-lasting Graves disease. CDR3 regions were amplified by Arm-PCR using iRepertoire HTBI primers to build TCR beta libraries. TCRdb re-derived calls from the multiplex PCR reads in MiXCR, one entry per CDR3 protein. The repertoire includes approximately 690,000 distinct CDR3 sequences, roughly 30% of them detected once, and about two fifths sits in the top ten. The time point here: persistent/refractory GD, antithyroid drugs over 5 years with positive TRAb. Preparation of the TCR library used RNA extracted from PBMCs. Sequencing used peripheral blood mononuclear cells (PBMCs), obtained when the disease was refractory, from a patient treated with antithyroid drugs. Every receptor here comes from a female donor with Graves disease.

In this sample, this clonotype turned up many times. The CDR3 reads CASSETRPFEKLFF. CDR3 sequence (DNA): TGTGCCAGCAGTGAGACACGTCCTTTTGAAAAACTGTTTTTT. This chain uses TRBV2 with TRBJ1-4; unclear D gene. V gave up 3 bases and J gave up 7 bases, with 12 bases separating them. This CDR3 comprises 14 residues. CDR1 and CDR2 (germline): SNHLY, FYNNEI.

This clonotype was detected a few times. The chain employs TRBV28 and TRBJ1-2, with D maybe TRBD1 (5 bases). The V gene lost 6 bases and the J gene lost 8 bases, with 19 bases spanning the gap. The CDR3 spans 14 residues. Germline loops: CDR1 MDHEN, CDR2 SYDVKM. Here the CDR3 reads CASRPTGPLVGYTF. Written as DNA, the CDR3 is TGTGCCAGCAGACCTACAGGCCCTCTGGTCGGCTACACCTTC.

The chain is built from TRBV19 and TRBJ2-2; TRBD2 matches at 12 bases. J lost 2 bases, V lost 9 bases, and 4 bases had no gene match. CDR1 is LNHDA, CDR2 SQIVND, per germline (reference sequence). CDR3 size: 15 residues. This CDR3 reads CASRLAGDNTGELFF. CDR3 nucleotide sequence: TGTGCCAGCAGACTAGCGGGAGATAACACCGGGGAGCTGTTTTTT.

The genes are TRBV7-9 and TRBJ1-4; D unclear. The CDR3 totals 13 residues. Trimming shortened V by 5 bases and J by 7 bases, and 11 bases separated the two germline ends. CDR1 is SEHNR, CDR2 FQNEAQ, per germline (reference sequence). The CDR3, as DNA: TGTGCCAGCAGCCCTATCAAGGGTGAAAAACTGTTTTTT. Encoded protein: CASSPIKGEKLFF.

This clonotype was counted at least ten times. The rearrangement uses TRBV12-3 or TRBV12-4 and TRBJ2-7, with 12 bases matching TRBD2. This CDR3 comprises 18 residues. The V gene end was trimmed by 1 base and the J gene end by 5 bases; junction bases not matched to a gene: 12. CDR3 protein: CASSLVPSLAGGHHEQYF. The CDR3 DNA sequence: TGTGCCAGCAGTTTAGTCCCCTCACTAGCGGGAGGCCACCACGAGCAGTACTTC.

In this sample, this clonotype turned up a few times. The CDR3 nucleotides are TGCAGCGTTGAAAAGACGGGAGCGTACGAGCAGTACTTC. Amino acid sequence: CSVEKTGAYEQYF. The chain combines TRBV29-1 with TRBJ2-7; tentatively, D is TRBD2 (6 bases). Germline V gene sequence: CDR1 SQVTM, CDR2 ANQGSEA. CDR3 length: 13 amino acids. Trimming removed 2 bases from V and 4 bases from J, with 12 bases in between.

This chain uses TRBV20-1 with TRBJ1-1; 9 positions agree with TRBD1. CDR1 DFQATT and CDR2 SNEGSKA come from the germline V gene (reference sequence). Unmatched junction bases numbered 12, after V lost 6 bases and J lost 1 base. The CDR3 covers 16 residues. CDR3 sequence: CSADVPGQGSNTEAFF. As DNA, the CDR3 is TGCAGTGCCGACGTCCCGGGACAGGGTTCGAACACTGAAGCTTTCTTT.

This clonotype was seen at least ten times. The chain recombines TRBV12-3 or TRBV12-4 with TRBJ1-3, with a tentative D call TRBD1 (6 bases). The germline V and J ends were trimmed by 5 bases and 2 bases, with 10 bases remaining between them. CDR3 size: 14 residues. CDR3 protein: CASSQPGAGNTIYF. CDR3 DNA: TGTGCCAGCAGTCAACCAGGGGCTGGAAACACCATATATTTT.

The genes are TRBV20-1 and TRBJ2-1, with 14 nucleotides matching TRBD2. After removal of 3 bases from V and 8 bases from J, the junction contained 6 bases not matched to a gene. Germline V lookup: CDR1 DFQATT, CDR2 SNEGSKA (reference sequence). The CDR3 runs 15 residues. The CDR3 DNA is TGCAGTGCTAGCGGGGGACTAGCGGGAGTTGATGAGCAGTTCTTC. Encoded protein: CSASGGLAGVDEQFF.

J is TRBJ1-4 and V is TRBV15; possible D gene TRBD1, 5 bases. V dropped 0 bases and J dropped 7 bases, with 15 bases sitting between them. The CDR3 sequence is 16 residues long. Looked up from germline, CDR1 is LNHNV and CDR2 is YYDKDF (reference sequence). The chain's CDR3 is CATSRDPRAGSEKLFF. As DNA, the CDR3 is TGTGCCACCAGCAGAGATCCCCGGGCAGGGAGTGAAAAACTGTTTTTT.

This clonotype was seen only a few times. V usage is TRBV7-3 and J usage is TRBJ2-2; 11 nucleotides agree with TRBD2. The CDR3 is 14 residues long. Germline V gene lookup returns CDR1 SGHTA and CDR2 FQGTGA. V shed 6 bases and J 5 bases; nucleotides not matched to a gene: 2. The CDR3 reads CASRGLAETGELFF. The CDR3, as DNA: TGTGCCAGCAGGGGACTAGCGGAGACCGGGGAGCTGTTTTTT. Full variable domain (rest looked up from reference TRBV7-3 and TRBJ2-2): GAGVSQTPSNKVTEKGKYVELRCDPISGHTALYWYRQSLGQGPEFLIYFQGTGAADDSGLPNDRFFAVRPEGSVSTLKIQRTERGDSAVYLCASRGLAETGELFFGEGSRLTVL.